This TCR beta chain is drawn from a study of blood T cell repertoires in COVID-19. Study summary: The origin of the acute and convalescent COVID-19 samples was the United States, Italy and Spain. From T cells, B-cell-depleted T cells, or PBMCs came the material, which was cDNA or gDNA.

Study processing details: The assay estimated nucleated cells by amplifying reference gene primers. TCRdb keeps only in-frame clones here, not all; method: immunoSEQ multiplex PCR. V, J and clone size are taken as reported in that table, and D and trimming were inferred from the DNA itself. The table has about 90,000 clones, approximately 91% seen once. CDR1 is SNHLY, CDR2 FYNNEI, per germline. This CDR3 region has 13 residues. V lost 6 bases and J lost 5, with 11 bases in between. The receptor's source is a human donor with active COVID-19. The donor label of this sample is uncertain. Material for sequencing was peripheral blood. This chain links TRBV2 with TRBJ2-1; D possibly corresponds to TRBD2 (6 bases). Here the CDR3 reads CASRGRGNNEQFF. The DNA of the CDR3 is TGTGCCAGCAGAGGCCGGGGGAACAATGAGCAGTTCTTC.